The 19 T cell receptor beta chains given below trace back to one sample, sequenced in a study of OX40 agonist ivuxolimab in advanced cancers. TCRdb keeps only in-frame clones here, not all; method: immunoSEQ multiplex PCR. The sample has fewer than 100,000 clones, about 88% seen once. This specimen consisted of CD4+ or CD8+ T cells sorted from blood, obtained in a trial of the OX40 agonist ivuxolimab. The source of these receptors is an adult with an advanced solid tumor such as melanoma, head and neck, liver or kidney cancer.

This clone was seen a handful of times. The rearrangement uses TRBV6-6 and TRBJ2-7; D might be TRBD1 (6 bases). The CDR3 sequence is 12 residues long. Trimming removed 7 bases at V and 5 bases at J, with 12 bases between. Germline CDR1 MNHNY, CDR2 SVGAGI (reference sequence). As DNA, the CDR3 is TGTGCCAGCATCAGGGGTTTGAACGAGCAGTACGTC. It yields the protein CASIRGLNEQYV.

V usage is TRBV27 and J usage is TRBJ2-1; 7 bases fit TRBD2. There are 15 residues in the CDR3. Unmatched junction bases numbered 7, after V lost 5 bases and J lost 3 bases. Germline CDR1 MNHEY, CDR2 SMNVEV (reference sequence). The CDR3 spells CASSIGLDYYNEQFF. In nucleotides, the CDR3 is TGTGCCAGCAGTATAGGACTAGACTACTACAATGAGCAGTTCTTC.

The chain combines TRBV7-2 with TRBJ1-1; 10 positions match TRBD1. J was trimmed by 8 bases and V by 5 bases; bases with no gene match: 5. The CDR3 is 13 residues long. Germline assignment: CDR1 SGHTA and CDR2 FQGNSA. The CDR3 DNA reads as TGTGCCAGCAGCCCGGGACAGGGGCTGGAAGCTTTCTTT. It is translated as CASSPGQGLEAFF. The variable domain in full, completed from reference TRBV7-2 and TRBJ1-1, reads GAGVSQSPSNKVTEKGKDVELRCDPISGHTALYWYRQSLGQGLEFLIYFQGNSAPDKSGLPSDRFSAERTGGSVSTLTIQRTQQEDSAVYLCASSPGQGLEAFFGQGTRLTVV.

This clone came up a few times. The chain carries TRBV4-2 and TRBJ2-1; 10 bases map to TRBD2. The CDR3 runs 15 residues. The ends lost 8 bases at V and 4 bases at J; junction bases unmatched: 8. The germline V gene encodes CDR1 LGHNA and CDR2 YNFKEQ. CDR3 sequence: CASAPRLAGYNEQFF. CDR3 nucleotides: TGTGCCAGCGCTCCAAGACTAGCGGGTTACAATGAGCAGTTCTTC.

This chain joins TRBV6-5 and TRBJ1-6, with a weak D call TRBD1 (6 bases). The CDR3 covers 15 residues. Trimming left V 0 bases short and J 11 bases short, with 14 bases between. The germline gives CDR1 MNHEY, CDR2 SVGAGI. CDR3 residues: CASSYSFTGYPPLHF. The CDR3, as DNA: TGTGCCAGCAGTTACTCCTTTACAGGGTATCCACCCCTCCACTTT.

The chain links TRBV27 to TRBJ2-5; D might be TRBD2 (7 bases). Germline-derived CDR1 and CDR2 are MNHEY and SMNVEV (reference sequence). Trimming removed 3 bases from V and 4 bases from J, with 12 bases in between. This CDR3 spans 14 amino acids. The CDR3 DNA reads TGTGCCAGCAGTTTGTCGGGGGGCCGAGAGACCCAGTACTTC. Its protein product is CASSLSGGRETQYF.

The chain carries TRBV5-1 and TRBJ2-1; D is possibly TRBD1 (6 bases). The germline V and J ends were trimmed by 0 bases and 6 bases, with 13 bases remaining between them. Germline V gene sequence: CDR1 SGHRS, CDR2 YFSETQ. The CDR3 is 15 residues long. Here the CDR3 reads CASSLGQGSGNEQFF. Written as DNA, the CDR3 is TGCGCCAGCAGCTTGGGTCAGGGGTCGGGCAATGAGCAGTTCTTC.

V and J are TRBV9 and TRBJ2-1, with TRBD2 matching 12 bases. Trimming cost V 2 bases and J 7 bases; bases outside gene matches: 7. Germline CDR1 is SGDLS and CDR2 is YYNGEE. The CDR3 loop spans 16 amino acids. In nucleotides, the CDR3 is TGTGCCAGCAGCGTTGGGGGGACTAGCGGGTTAAATGAGCAGTTCTTC. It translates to CASSVGGTSGLNEQFF.

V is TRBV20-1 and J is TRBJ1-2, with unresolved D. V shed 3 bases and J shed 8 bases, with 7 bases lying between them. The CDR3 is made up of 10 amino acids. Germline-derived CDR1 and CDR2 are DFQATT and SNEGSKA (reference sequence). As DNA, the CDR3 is TGCAGTGCTAGGACCATGGGCTACACCTTC. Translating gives CSARTMGYTF.

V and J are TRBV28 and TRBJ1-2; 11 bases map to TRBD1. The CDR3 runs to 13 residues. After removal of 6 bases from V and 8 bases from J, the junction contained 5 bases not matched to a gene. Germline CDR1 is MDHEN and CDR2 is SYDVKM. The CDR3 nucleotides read TGTGCCAGCAGGGGTGGGACAGGGGGAGGCTACACCTTC. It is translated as CASRGGTGGGYTF.

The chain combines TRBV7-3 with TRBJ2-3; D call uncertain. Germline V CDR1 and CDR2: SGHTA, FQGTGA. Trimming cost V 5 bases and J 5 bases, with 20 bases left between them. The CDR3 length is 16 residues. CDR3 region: CASSPGVQRVLDTQYF. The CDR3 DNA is TGTGCCAGCAGCCCTGGAGTGCAAAGGGTCCTAGATACGCAGTATTTT.

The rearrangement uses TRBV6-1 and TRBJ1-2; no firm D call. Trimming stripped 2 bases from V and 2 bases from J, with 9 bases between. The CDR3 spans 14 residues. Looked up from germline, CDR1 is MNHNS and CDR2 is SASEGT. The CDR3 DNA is TGTGCCAGCAGTGAACGGGAAATGAACTATGGCTACACCTTC. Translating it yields CASSEREMNYGYTF.

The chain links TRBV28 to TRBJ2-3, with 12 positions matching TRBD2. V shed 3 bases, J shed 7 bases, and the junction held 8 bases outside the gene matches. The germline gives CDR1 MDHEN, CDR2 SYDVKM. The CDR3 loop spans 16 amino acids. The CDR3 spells CASSFSATSGSYTQYF. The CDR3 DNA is TGTGCCAGCAGTTTTTCGGCGACTAGCGGGAGCTATACGCAGTATTTT.

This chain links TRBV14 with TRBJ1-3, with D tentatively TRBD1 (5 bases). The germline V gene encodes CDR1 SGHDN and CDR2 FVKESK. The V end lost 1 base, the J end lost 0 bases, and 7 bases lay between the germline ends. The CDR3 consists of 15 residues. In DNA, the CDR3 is TGTGCCAGCAGCCAAGGACAGAACTCTGGAAACACCATATATTTT. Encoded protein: CASSQGQNSGNTIYF.

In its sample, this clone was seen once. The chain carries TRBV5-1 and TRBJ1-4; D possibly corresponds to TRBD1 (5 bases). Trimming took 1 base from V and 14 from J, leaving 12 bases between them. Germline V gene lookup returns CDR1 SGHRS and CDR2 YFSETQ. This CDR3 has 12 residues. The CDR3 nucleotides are TGCGCCAGCAGCTTGCCGGGGACCTGGCTGTTTTTT. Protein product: CASSLPGTWLFF.

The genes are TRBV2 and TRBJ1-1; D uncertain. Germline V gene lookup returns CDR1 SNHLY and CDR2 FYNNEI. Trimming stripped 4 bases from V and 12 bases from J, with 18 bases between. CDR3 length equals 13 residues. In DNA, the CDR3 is TGTGCCAGCAGTGTAGGGCGACCCTCTTTCTCTTTCTTT. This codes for CASSVGRPSFSFF.

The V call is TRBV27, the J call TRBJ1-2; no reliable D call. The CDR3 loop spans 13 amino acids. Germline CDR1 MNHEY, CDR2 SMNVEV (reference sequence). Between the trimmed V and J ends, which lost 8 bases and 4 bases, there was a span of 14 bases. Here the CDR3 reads CASATRASYGYTF. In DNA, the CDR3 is TGTGCCAGCGCAACAAGGGCGAGCTATGGCTACACCTTC.

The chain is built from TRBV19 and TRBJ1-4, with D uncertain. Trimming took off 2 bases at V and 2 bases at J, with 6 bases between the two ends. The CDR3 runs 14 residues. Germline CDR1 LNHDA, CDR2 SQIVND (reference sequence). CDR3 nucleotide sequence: TGTGCCAGTAGTATAAGGAGCACTAATGAAAAACTGTTTTTT. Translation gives CASSIRSTNEKLFF. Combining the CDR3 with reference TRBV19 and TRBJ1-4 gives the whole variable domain DGGITQSPKYLFRKEGQNVTLSCEQNLNHDAMYWYRQDPGQGLRLIYYSQIVNDFQKGDIAEGYSVSREKKESFPLTVTSAQKNPTAFYLCASSIRSTNEKLFFGSGTQLSVL.

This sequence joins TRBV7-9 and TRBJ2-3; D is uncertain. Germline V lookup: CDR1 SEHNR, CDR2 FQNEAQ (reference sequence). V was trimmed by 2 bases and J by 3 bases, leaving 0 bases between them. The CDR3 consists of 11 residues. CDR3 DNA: TGTGCCAGCAGCTTAACAGATACGCAGTATTTT. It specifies CASSLTDTQYF.